Listed below are T cell receptor beta chains from one sample, sequenced in a study of T-cell memory formation after mild COVID-19. TCRdb re-analysed the 5' RACE reads in MiXCR, keeping a single row per CDR3 protein. The table lists about 340,000 distinct CDR3 sequences, approximately 16% of them singletons. The sequencing input was PBMCs or a T cell subset sorted from them (not recorded which). The source is a man between 18 and 29 years old who had mild COVID-19 (a few samples of this study predate the infection). Cell type and time point are not known. Each CDR3 is given with its conserved first and last residue. The D gene is left open where the match is weak. Size is stated for part of the rows, as once, few or many counts, or as a class when the clone is expanded.

CDR3aa: CASKGGANQPQHF; CDR3nt: TGTGCCAGCAAAGGAGGGGCCAATCAGCCCCAGCATTTT; abundance: few; j_gene: TRBJ1-5; d_gene: NA; v_gene: TRBV12-3/TRBV12-4
CDR3aa: CASSLAGVLAGAYEQYF; CDR3nt: TGTGCCAGCAGCTTAGCGGGAGTTCTAGCGGGGGCCTACGAGCAGTACTTC; abundance: NA; j_gene: TRBJ2-7; d_gene: TRBD2; v_gene: TRBV7-2
CDR3aa: CASSSEPPDQPQHF; CDR3nt: TGTGCCAGCAGCTCAGAGCCCCCTGATCAGCCCCAGCATTTT; abundance: NA; j_gene: TRBJ1-5; d_gene: NA; v_gene: TRBV7-9
CDR3aa: CASSPRGSGSNSPLHF; CDR3nt: TGTGCCAGCAGCCCGAGGGGGTCCGGGAGTAATTCACCCCTCCACTTT; abundance: NA; j_gene: TRBJ1-6; d_gene: NA; v_gene: TRBV9
CDR3aa: CASSYRTGTGGEQFF; CDR3nt: TGTGCCAGCAGTTACCGCACCGGGACAGGGGGTGAGCAGTTCTTC; abundance: many; j_gene: TRBJ2-1; d_gene: TRBD1; v_gene: TRBV6-5
CDR3aa: CSATLGGRNTEAFF; CDR3nt: TGCAGTGCCACCCTGGGGGGACGGAACACTGAAGCTTTCTTT; abundance: once; j_gene: TRBJ1-1; d_gene: NA; v_gene: TRBV20-1
CDR3aa: CASSTHTDTQYF; CDR3nt: TGTGCCAGCAGCACGCACACAGATACGCAGTATTTT; abundance: NA; j_gene: TRBJ2-3; d_gene: NA; v_gene: TRBV7-2
CDR3aa: CSARAEAFF; CDR3nt: TGCAGTGCTAGGGCTGAAGCTTTCTTT; abundance: few; j_gene: TRBJ1-1; d_gene: NA; v_gene: TRBV20-1
CDR3aa: CASSISESGQGTSPLHF; CDR3nt: TGTGCCAGTAGTATTAGCGAATCGGGACAGGGGACGTCACCCCTCCACTTT; abundance: NA; j_gene: TRBJ1-6; d_gene: TRBD1; v_gene: TRBV19
CDR3aa: CASSPRQGYGYTF; CDR3nt: TGCGCCAGCAGCCCGAGACAGGGGTATGGCTACACCTTC; abundance: few; j_gene: TRBJ1-2; d_gene: TRBD1; v_gene: TRBV5-1
CDR3aa: CASSLSGGAHEQYF; CDR3nt: TGCGCCAGCAGCTTGAGCGGGGGGGCCCACGAGCAGTACTTC; abundance: few; j_gene: TRBJ2-7; d_gene: TRBD2; v_gene: TRBV5-1
CDR3aa: CASSAGGGQPQHF; CDR3nt: TGTGCCAGCAGCGCCGGGGGCGGTCAGCCCCAGCATTTT; abundance: few; j_gene: TRBJ1-5; d_gene: NA; v_gene: TRBV5-6
CDR3aa: CASSLRTGWIGETQYF; CDR3nt: TGTGCCAGCAGTTTACGGACAGGGTGGATTGGGGAGACCCAGTACTTC; abundance: few; j_gene: TRBJ2-5; d_gene: TRBD1; v_gene: TRBV28
CDR3aa: CASSGGGGLGDTQYF; CDR3nt: TGTGCCAGCAGTGGAGGTGGGGGTTTAGGGGATACGCAGTATTTT; abundance: few; j_gene: TRBJ2-3; d_gene: NA; v_gene: TRBV2
CDR3aa: CASSLMRGTYVSETQYF; CDR3nt: TGTGCCAGCAGCTTAATGAGGGGGACTTACGTCTCGGAGACCCAGTACTTC; abundance: many; j_gene: TRBJ2-5; d_gene: NA; v_gene: TRBV7-2